A single sample gave rise to the 21 T cell receptor beta chains below, sequenced in a study of cytomegalovirus exposure and HLA in healthy donors. The PCR contained 60 Vbeta and 13 Jbeta primers. Produced via immunoSEQ multiplex PCR; TCRdb's table is partial and in-frame only. The table records about 89,000 clones, about 85% of them present only once. Input material: PBMCs. These receptors came from a man aged 35-49 years in good health and CMV-seropositive.

The V and J genes are TRBV5-1 and TRBJ2-7, with D tentatively TRBD1 (6 bases). Germline V lookup: CDR1 SGHRS, CDR2 YFSETQ. Deletions cut 0 bases from V and 3 bases from J, with 13 bases between. This CDR3 is 15 amino acids long. CDR3 coding DNA: TGCGCCAGCAGCTTGGTGGCAGGGGTGGACTACGAGCAGTACTTC. Translation gives CASSLVAGVDYEQYF.

The chain combines TRBV5-1 with TRBJ2-5, with 11 nucleotides matching TRBD2. The CDR3 loop spans 15 amino acids. Germline V CDR1 and CDR2: SGHRS, YFSETQ. V lost 4 bases, J lost 6 bases, and 8 bases stayed unmatched. The CDR3 bases are TGCGCCAGCAGCGATTTAGCGGGGGGGCGAAAGACCCAGTACTTC. Translated: CASSDLAGGRKTQYF.

This chain uses TRBV25-1 with TRBJ1-4; D ambiguous. V gave up 1 base and J gave up 7 bases, with 10 bases separating them. Germline CDR1 MGHDK, CDR2 SYGVNS. The CDR3 has 14 amino acids. CDR3 DNA sequence: TGTGCCAGCAGTGAATTTGGGAGTAGTGAAAAACTGTTTTTT. Encoded protein: CASSEFGSSEKLFF.

DNA for the CDR3: TGCGCCAGCAGCGGGACAGGGCCCTCCTACAATGAGCAGTTCTTC. Translation gives CASSGTGPSYNEQFF. The V and J genes are TRBV5-1 and TRBJ2-1; 9 nucleotides line up with TRBD1. The germline V gene has CDR1 SGHRS and CDR2 YFSETQ. CDR3 size: 15 residues. V shed 4 bases and J 0 bases; nucleotides not matched to a gene: 2.

V usage is TRBV12-5 and J usage is TRBJ2-5; D might be TRBD1 (6 bases). Judging by the DNA end, TRBJ2-7 fits better; the J call may be wrong. Per the germline V gene, CDR1 is LGHNT and CDR2 is FRNRAP. The CDR3 covers 13 residues. CDR3 protein: CASGLGTGYEQYF. CDR3 DNA sequence: TGTGCTAGTGGTTTGGGTACAGGGTACGAGCAGTACTTC.

This clone has more than one count but fewer than ten. The chain couples TRBV6-5 to TRBJ2-1; weak D call: TRBD1 (6 bases). In germline, CDR1 is MNHEY, CDR2 SVGAGI. The CDR3 has 15 residues. Trimming shortened V by 0 bases and J by 5 bases, and 11 bases separated the two germline ends. In DNA, the CDR3 is TGTGCCAGCAGTTACTCAGGGGGTGCCCACAATGAGCAGTTCTTC. It is translated as CASSYSGGAHNEQFF.

The chain links TRBV28 to TRBJ2-7, with TRBD2 matching over 9 bases. The trim removed 1 base at V and 3 bases at J, leaving 10 bases unmatched. Germline V CDR1 and CDR2: MDHEN, SYDVKM. The CDR3 spans 17 residues. The CDR3 here is CASSLYPRAGGLYEQYF. The CDR3 DNA follows: TGTGCCAGCAGTTTATACCCTCGAGCGGGAGGACTCTACGAGCAGTACTTC.

The J gene is TRBJ1-2, the V gene TRBV28; D perhaps matches TRBD1 (5 bases). CDR1 is MDHEN and CDR2 is SYDVKM in the germline V gene. The CDR3 length is 13 residues. Trimming left V 2 bases short and J 8 bases short, with 12 bases between. This CDR3 reads CASSLTGGNGYTF. In nucleotides, the CDR3 is TGTGCCAGCAGTTTAACCGGGGGAAACGGCTACACCTTC.

The chain couples TRBV5-1 to TRBJ2-1, with TRBD2 as a possible D gene (6 bases). This CDR3 comprises 16 residues. V lost 4 bases and J 0 bases, leaving 14 bases between the germline ends. CDR1 is SGHRS and CDR2 is YFSETQ in the germline V gene. The CDR3 protein is CASSLRDSSSYNEQFF. CDR3 sequence (DNA): TGCGCCAGCAGCCTCCGGGACTCCAGCTCCTACAATGAGCAGTTCTTC.

The chain employs TRBV5-6 and TRBJ2-7, with 9 positions matching TRBD1. The CDR3 contains 15 residues. Germline-derived CDR1 and CDR2 are SGHDT and YYEEEE. Losses at the gene ends were 3 bases for V and 0 bases for J; bases not matched to a gene: 4. CDR3 loop: CASSWGQGSSYEQYF. CDR3 bases: TGTGCCAGCAGCTGGGGACAGGGAAGCTCCTACGAGCAGTACTTC. Together with reference TRBV5-6 and TRBJ2-7, the CDR3 gives the full variable domain: DAGVTQSPTHLIKTRGQQVTLRCSPKSGHDTVSWYQQALGQGPQFIFQYYEEEERQRGNFPDRFSGHQFPNYSSELNVNALLLGDSALYLCASSWGQGSSYEQYFGPGTRLTVT.

This rearrangement joins TRBV11-3 to TRBJ2-1, with 11 nucleotides matching TRBD2. The V gene's germline CDR1 is SGHNT and CDR2 YENEEA. This CDR3 is built from 19 residues. V shed 0 bases and J 9 bases; nucleotides not matched to a gene: 16. The CDR3 bases are TGTGCCAGCAGCTTAGATGGGATAGCGGGGGGGGTTGCCCCCCGTGAGCAGTTCTTC. It encodes CASSLDGIAGGVAPREQFF.

V and J are TRBV14 and TRBJ2-3; TRBD2 agrees at 8 bases. There are 18 residues in the CDR3. V lost 1 base to trimming and J lost 0 bases; unmatched junction nucleotides: 9. Germline V gene data show CDR1 as SGHDN and CDR2 as FVKESK. The chain's CDR3 is CASSQVRTGLVSTDTQYF. CDR3 DNA: TGTGCCAGCAGCCAAGTAAGAACGGGACTAGTAAGCACAGATACGCAGTATTTT.

The chain is built from TRBV27 and TRBJ2-6; TRBD1 matches 12 bases. The CDR3 consists of 17 residues. Germline CDR1 reads MNHEY; CDR2 reads SMNVEV (reference sequence). Trimming removed 6 bases from V and 2 bases from J; junction bases left unmatched: 5. CDR3 DNA: TGTGCCAGCAGCCCGGGACAGGGGGCTCCTGGGGCCAACGTCCTGACTTTC. Its translation: CASSPGQGAPGANVLTF.

This rearrangement joins TRBV14 to TRBJ2-2; D gene unclear. Germline V lookup: CDR1 SGHDN, CDR2 FVKESK. The V and J ends lost 3 bases and 7 bases respectively, with 12 bases between them. The CDR3 totals 14 residues. CDR3 bases: TGTGCCAGCAGCCAGCTCGGGTTGGTCGGGGAGCTGTTTTTT. Protein product: CASSQLGLVGELFF.

The J gene is TRBJ2-7, the V gene TRBV19; D perhaps matches TRBD1 (6 bases). CDR1 and CDR2 from the germline V gene are LNHDA and SQIVND (reference sequence). The CDR3 totals 19 residues. V lost 4 bases, J lost 5 bases, and 30 bases lay in between. The CDR3 nucleotides read TGTGCCAGTAGTAAAGATGATCGGATCATGGGGGACACCGCCCACGAGCAGTACTTC. It is translated as CASSKDDRIMGDTAHEQYF.

The chain employs TRBV6-6 and TRBJ1-1, with 7 bases matching TRBD1. CDR1 and CDR2 (germline): MNHNY, SVGAGI (reference sequence). This CDR3 is built from 15 residues. The V segment lost 2 bases and the J segment 1 base; nucleotides outside the gene matches: 4. The CDR3 DNA reads as TGTGCCAGCAGTTACCTGGGACAGTCGAACACTGAAGCTTTCTTT. This gives the protein CASSYLGQSNTEAFF.

This clone was counted only a few times. The genes are TRBV19 and TRBJ2-7; 9 nucleotides align to TRBD1. The V gene end was trimmed by 4 bases and the J gene end by 3 bases; junction bases not matched to a gene: 7. The CDR3 consists of 15 residues. Germline V lookup: CDR1 LNHDA, CDR2 SQIVND (reference sequence). As DNA, the CDR3 is TGTGCCAGTAGTAGACAGGGGGGAGACATCTACGAGCAGTACTTC. Encoded protein: CASSRQGGDIYEQYF.

The genes are TRBV18 and TRBJ1-5; 7 bases are a match to TRBD1. The germline gives CDR1 KGHSH, CDR2 LQKENI. Germline trimming cut 1 base from V and 1 base from J; bases unmatched to any gene: 4. The CDR3 runs to 16 residues. In DNA form, the CDR3 reads TGTGCCAGCTCACCACAGGGACAGCTGAGCAATCAGCCCCAGCATTTT. Its translation: CASSPQGQLSNQPQHF.

The rearrangement links TRBV28 to TRBJ1-5; D remains unclear. The V gene's germline CDR1 is MDHEN and CDR2 SYDVKM. Trimming cost V 6 bases and J 0 bases, with 12 bases left between them. CDR3 length: 15 amino acids. The CDR3: CASSRWQNSNQPQHF. The CDR3 nucleotides read TGTGCCAGCAGCCGCTGGCAGAATAGCAATCAGCCCCAGCATTTT. Drawing the rest from reference TRBV28 and TRBJ1-5, the complete variable domain is DVKVTQSSRYLVKRTGEKVFLECVQDMDHENMFWYRQDPGLGLRLIYFSYDVKMKEKGDIPEGYSVSREKKERFSLILESASTNQTSMYLCASSRWQNSNQPQHFGDGTRLSIL.

The CDR3 is CASSEDRGLQPQHF. The DNA for the CDR3 is TGTGCCAGCAGCGAAGACAGGGGGCTCCAGCCCCAGCATTTT. The chain is built from TRBV6-5 and TRBJ1-5; 10 bases line up with TRBD1. From germline, CDR1 is MNHEY and CDR2 SVGAGI. This CDR3 is built from 14 residues. Trimming removed 6 bases from V and 7 bases from J; junction bases left unmatched: 6.

The sample holds a few counts of this clone. The chain has TRBV9 and TRBJ2-2; the match to TRBD1 covers 8 bases. Germline values: CDR1 SGDLS, CDR2 YYNGEE. V lost 0 bases and J lost 4; bases outside the gene matches: 5. This CDR3 is built from 16 residues. Here the CDR3 reads CASSVAWTGLTGELFF. CDR3 DNA sequence: TGTGCCAGCAGCGTAGCCTGGACAGGGCTCACCGGGGAGCTGTTTTTT.